This entry describes one T cell receptor beta chain. The source of the sample is a study of T cell changes during pregnancy in multiple sclerosis. V dropped 4 bases and J dropped 3 bases, with 14 bases sitting between them. This CDR3 contains 14 residues. Germline CDR1 reads GTSNPN; CDR2 reads SVGIG (reference sequence). The protocol was immunoSEQ multiplex PCR, while the TCRdb copy is restricted to in-frame clones and leaves out a portion. The table has roughly 120,000 clones, around nine tenths seen once. V gene TRBV30 combines with J gene TRBJ2-3; D is possibly TRBD2 (5 bases). The material sequenced was peripheral blood, taken in the third trimester of pregnancy. This clonotype was sampled from a female donor with multiple sclerosis, enrolled in a pregnancy study. The CDR3 nucleotides are TGTGCCTGGAAGGGAGCGGTATTTACAGATACGCAGTATTTT. Its protein is CAWKGAVFTDTQYF.